The source of this TCR beta chain is a study of tissue T cells after allogeneic stem cell transplantation. The sample's time point: mouse harvest day 7 after allogeneic transplant. Mouse grafts combined 10^7 T-cell-depleted bone marrow cells with 10^6 splenic CD5+ T cells. This clone was found a few times. Germline and genes: mouse. Assay: immunoSEQ multiplex PCR; the TCRdb copy retains only in-frame clones and omits some. In the table there are several thousand clones, approximately 45% of which are singletons. Material for sequencing was gut tissue. The TCR sequence derives from a female BALB/c mouse given C57BL/6 T cells with graft-versus-host disease after an allogeneic hematopoietic cell transplant.

The chain's CDR3 is CASSPAGGQDTQYF. CDR3 DNA, as far as it was read: TGTGCAAGCAGCCCGGCTGGGGGGCAAGACACCCAGTAC. This rearrangement joins TRBV16 to TRBJ2-5; 8 bases agree with TRBD2. The DNA ends 1 residue before the CDR3 does, and the rest of the CDR3 is filled in from the germline J gene. Trimming removed 5 bases from V and 3 bases from J; junction bases left unmatched: 4. The germline V gene encodes CDR1 SGHSA and CDR2 FRNQAP. The CDR3 loop spans 14 amino acids.